This T cell receptor beta chain stems from a study of OX40 agonist ivuxolimab in advanced cancers. The length of the CDR3 is 17 residues. Germline loops: CDR1 SEHNR, CDR2 FQNEAQ (reference sequence). V shed 5 bases, J shed 1 base, and the junction held 6 bases outside the gene matches. Sequencing used immunoSEQ multiplex PCR; TCRdb keeps in-frame clones, though not all of them. The data hold about 79,000 clones, with about nine tenths observed a single time. This sequence originates from an adult with an advanced solid tumor such as melanoma, head and neck, liver or kidney cancer. The V and J genes are TRBV7-9 and TRBJ2-6, with TRBD2 matching over 9 bases. The sample consisted of CD4+ or CD8+ T cells sorted from blood, taken in a trial of the OX40 agonist ivuxolimab. CDR3 protein: CASSLSGSFSGANVLTF. The CDR3 nucleotides read TGTGCCAGCAGCCTTAGCGGGAGCTTTTCTGGGGCCAACGTCCTGACTTTC.